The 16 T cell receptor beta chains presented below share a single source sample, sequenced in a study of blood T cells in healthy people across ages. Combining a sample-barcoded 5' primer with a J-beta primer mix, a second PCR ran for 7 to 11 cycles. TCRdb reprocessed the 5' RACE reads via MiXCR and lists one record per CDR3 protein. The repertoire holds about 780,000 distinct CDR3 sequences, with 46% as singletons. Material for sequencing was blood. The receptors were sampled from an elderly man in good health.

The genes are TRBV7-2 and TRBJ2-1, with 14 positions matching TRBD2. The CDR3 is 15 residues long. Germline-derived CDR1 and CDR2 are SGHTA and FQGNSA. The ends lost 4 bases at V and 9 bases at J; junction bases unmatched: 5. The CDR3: CASSSGLAGEGEQFF. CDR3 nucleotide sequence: TGTGCCAGCAGCTCGGGACTAGCGGGAGAGGGTGAGCAGTTCTTC. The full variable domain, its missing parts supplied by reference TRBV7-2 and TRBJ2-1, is GAGVSQSPSNKVTEKGKDVELRCDPISGHTALYWYRQSLGQGLEFLIYFQGNSAPDKSGLPSDRFSAERTGGSVSTLTIQRTQQEDSAVYLCASSSGLAGEGEQFFGPGTRLTVL.

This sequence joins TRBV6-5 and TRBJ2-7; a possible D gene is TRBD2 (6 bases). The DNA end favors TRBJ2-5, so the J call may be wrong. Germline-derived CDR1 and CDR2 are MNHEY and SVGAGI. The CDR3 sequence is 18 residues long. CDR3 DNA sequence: TGTGCCAGCAGTTACTCAGGGCTAGCGTCCTTAAGTGGGGAGACCCAGTACTTC. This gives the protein CASSYSGLASLSGETQYF.

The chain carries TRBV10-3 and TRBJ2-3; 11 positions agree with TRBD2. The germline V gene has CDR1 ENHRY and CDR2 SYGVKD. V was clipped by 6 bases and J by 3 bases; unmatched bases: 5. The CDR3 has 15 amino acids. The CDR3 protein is CAISHSGRGTDTQYF. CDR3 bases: TGTGCCATCAGCCATAGCGGGAGGGGAACAGATACGCAGTATTTT.

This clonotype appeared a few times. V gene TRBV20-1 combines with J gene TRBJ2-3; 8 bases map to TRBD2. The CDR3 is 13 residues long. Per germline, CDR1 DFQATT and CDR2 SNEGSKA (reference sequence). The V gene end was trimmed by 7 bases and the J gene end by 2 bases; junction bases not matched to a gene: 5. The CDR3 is CSGLAGTTDTQYF. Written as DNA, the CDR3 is TGCAGTGGGCTAGCGGGTACCACAGATACGCAGTATTTT.

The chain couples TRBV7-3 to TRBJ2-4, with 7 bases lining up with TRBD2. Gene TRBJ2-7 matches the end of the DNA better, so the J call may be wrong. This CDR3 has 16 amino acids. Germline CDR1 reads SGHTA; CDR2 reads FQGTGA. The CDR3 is CASSPPAGVWNYEQYF. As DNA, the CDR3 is TGTGCCAGCAGCCCCCCCGCGGGAGTATGGAACTACGAGCAGTACTTC.

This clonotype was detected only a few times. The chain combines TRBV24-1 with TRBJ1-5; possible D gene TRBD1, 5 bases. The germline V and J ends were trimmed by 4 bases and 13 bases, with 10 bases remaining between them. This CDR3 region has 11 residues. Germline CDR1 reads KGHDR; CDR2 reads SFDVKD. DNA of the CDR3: TGTGCCACCAGTGAAAACAGGATTCAGCATTTT. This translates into CATSENRIQHF.

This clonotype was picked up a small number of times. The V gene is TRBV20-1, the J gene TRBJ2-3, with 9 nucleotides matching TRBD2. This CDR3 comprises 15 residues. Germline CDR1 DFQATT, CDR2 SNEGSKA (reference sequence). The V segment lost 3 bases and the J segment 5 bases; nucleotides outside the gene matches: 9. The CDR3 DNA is TGCAGTGCTAGTCTAGGTAGCGGGAGTATAGATACGCAGTATTTT. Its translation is CSASLGSGSIDTQYF.

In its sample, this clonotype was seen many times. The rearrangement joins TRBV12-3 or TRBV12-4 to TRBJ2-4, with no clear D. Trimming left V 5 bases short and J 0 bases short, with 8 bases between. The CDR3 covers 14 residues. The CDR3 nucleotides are TGTGCCAGCAGTCCAATGTTAGCCAAAAACATTCAGTACTTC. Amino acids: CASSPMLAKNIQYF.

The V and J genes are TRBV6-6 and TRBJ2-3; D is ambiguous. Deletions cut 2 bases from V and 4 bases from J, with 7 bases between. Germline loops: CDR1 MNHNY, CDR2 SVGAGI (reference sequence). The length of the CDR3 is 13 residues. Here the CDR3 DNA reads TGTGCCAGCAGTTACGTCCGTGCAGATACGCAGTATTTT. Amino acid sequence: CASSYVRADTQYF.

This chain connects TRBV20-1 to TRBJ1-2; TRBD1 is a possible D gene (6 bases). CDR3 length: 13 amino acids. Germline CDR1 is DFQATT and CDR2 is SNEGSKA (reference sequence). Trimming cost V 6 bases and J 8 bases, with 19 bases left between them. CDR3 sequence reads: CSAIRQDGDGYTF. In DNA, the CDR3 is TGCAGTGCAATCCGACAGGACGGTGACGGCTACACCTTC.

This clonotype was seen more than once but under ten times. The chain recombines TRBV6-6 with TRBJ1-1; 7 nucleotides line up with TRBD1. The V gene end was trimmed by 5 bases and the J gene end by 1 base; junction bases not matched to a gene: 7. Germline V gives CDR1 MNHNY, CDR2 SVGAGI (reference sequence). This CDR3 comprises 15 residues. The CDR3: CASSPTDRANTEAFF. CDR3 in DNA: TGTGCCAGCAGTCCAACCGACAGGGCGAACACTGAAGCTTTCTTT.

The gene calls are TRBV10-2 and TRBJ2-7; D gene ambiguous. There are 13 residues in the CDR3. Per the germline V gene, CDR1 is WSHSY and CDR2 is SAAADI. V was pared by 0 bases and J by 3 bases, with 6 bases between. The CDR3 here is CASSESGLYEQYF. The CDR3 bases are TGCGCCAGCAGTGAGTCAGGTCTCTACGAGCAGTACTTC.

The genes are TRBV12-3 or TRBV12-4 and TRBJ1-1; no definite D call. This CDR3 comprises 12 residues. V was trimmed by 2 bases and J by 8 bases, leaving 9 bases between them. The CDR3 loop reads CASSLFVREAFF. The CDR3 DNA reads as TGTGCCAGCAGTTTATTCGTGAGGGAAGCTTTCTTT.

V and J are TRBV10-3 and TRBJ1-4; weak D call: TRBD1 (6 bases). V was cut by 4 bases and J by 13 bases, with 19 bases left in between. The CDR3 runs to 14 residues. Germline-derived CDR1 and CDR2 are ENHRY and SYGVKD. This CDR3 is CAISADRTPNLLFF. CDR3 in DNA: TGTGCCATCAGTGCAGACAGGACCCCGAACTTACTGTTTTTT.

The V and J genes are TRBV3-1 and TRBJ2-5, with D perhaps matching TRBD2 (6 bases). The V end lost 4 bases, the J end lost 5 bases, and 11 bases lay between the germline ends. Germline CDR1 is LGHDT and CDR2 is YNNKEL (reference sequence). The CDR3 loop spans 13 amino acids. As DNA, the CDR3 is TGTGCCAGCAGCCTAGCGGAGCGGGAGACCCAGTACTTC. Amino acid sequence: CASSLAERETQYF.

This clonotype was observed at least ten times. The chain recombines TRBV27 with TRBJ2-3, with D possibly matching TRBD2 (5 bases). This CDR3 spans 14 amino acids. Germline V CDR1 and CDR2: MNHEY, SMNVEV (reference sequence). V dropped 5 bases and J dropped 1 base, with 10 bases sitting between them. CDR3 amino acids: CASSRRSGTDTQYF. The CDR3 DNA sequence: TGTGCCAGCAGTCGCCGTAGCGGCACAGATACGCAGTATTTT.